These T cell receptor beta chains were read from a single sample in a study of shared T cell receptors in the human thymus. Clones were sequenced by immunoSEQ multiplex PCR, and TCRdb holds only the in-frame ones, with some missing. The table lists fewer than 700,000 clones, 88% of them singletons. Another study also made use of these data, one on human thymus T cells.

The sample was thymocytes. These receptors all come from a boy under two years old with a congenital heart defect. Both conserved end residues are part of each CDR3. A D gene is named only where the DNA matches it firmly. Expanded clones get a size class; other rows say once, few or many, or leave the size out.

V	J	D	size	CDR3	DNA
TRBV6-1	TRBJ2-1	NA	NA	CASSEVAGSYNEQFF	TGTGCCAGCAGTGAAGTTGCGGGGTCCTACAATGAGCAGTTCTTC
TRBV10-1	TRBJ2-1	TRBD2	NA	CASMGLAESSYNEQFF	TGCGCCAGCATGGGACTAGCGGAGAGCTCCTACAATGAGCAGTTCTTC
TRBV4-2	TRBJ2-3	TRBD2	once	CASELTGTSGRAGRDTQYF	TGTGCCAGCGAGTTAACCGGGACTAGCGGGAGGGCGGGGAGAGATACGCAGTATTTT
TRBV6-6	TRBJ1-4	NA	few	CASLNEKLFF	TGTGCCAGCCTGAATGAAAAACTGTTTTTT
TRBV19	TRBJ2-1	TRBD1	NA	CASRDRAAPYNEQFF	TGTGCCAGTAGGGACAGGGCGGCGCCCTACAATGAGCAGTTCTTC
TRBV5-1	TRBJ1-4	TRBD1	once	CASSDRDHEKLFF	TGCGCCAGCAGTGACAGGGACCACGAAAAACTGTTTTTT
TRBV28	TRBJ2-7	TRBD1	NA	CASGDPGTGRF	TGTGCCAGCGGGGACCCCGGGACAGGGCGGTTC
TRBV6-5	TRBJ2-7	TRBD1	NA	CASRSVGTGYEQYF	TGTGCCAGCAGGTCCGTGGGGACAGGCTACGAGCAGTACTTC
TRBV27	TRBJ2-6	TRBD2	few	CASSWGLAGPSGANVLTF	TGTGCCAGCAGTTGGGGACTAGCGGGGCCCTCTGGGGCCAACGTCCTGACTTTC
TRBV10-1	TRBJ2-7	NA	once	CASSEGLLYEQYF	TGCGCCAGCAGTGAGGGACTCCTCTACGAGCAGTACTTC
TRBV7-3	TRBJ1-1	TRBD1	NA	CASSLLKTGQGQTEAFF	TGTGCCAGCAGCTTACTAAAGACCGGACAGGGCCAGACTGAAGCTTTCTTT
TRBV4-1	TRBJ2-7	TRBD1	NA	CASSQRQGTYEQYF	TGCGCCAGCAGCCAGCGACAGGGGACCTACGAGCAGTACTTC
TRBV12-2	TRBJ2-7	NA	NA	CASRLAIKPGLSYEQYF	TGTGCAAGTCGCTTAGCTATAAAACCGGGACTCTCCTACGAGCAGTACTTC
TRBV6-6	TRBJ2-7	TRBD1	NA	CASSSARDRAYEQYF	TGTGCCAGCAGTTCTGCCCGGGACAGAGCCTACGAGCAGTACTTC
TRBV7-2	TRBJ1-1	NA	once	CASSPSLRGKEAFF	TGTGCCAGCAGCCCCTCTTTGCGGGGCAAGGAAGCTTTCTTT
TRBV14	TRBJ2-2	TRBD1	NA	CASSQDPPRGLNTGELFF	TGTGCCAGCAGCCAAGATCCGCCCAGGGGGTTGAACACCGGGGAGCTGTTTTTT
TRBV9	TRBJ2-7	TRBD2	once	CASSPRRRKGSSGGRDEQYF	TGTGCCAGCAGCCCCCGACGGCGGAAAGGATCGAGCGGGGGGCGGGACGAGCAGTACTTC
TRBV18	TRBJ2-7	TRBD2	NA	CASSPRGGTPYEQYF	TGTGCCAGCTCACCACGCGGGGGTACCCCCTACGAGCAGTACTTC
TRBV10-2	TRBJ1-4	TRBD1	NA	CASSGDSRRVEKLFF	TGCGCCAGCAGTGGGGACAGTCGGAGGGTGGAAAAACTGTTTTTT
TRBV9	TRBJ2-2	NA	NA	CASSSLPQRPNTGELFF	TGTGCCAGCAGCTCCCTCCCTCAGCGCCCGAACACCGGGGAGCTGTTTTTT
TRBV2	TRBJ1-4	NA	NA	CASSEEFATTSTATNEKLFF	TGTGCCAGCAGTGAAGAGTTTGCGACAACTTCGACCGCAACTAATGAAAAACTGTTTTTT
TRBV2	TRBJ2-5	NA	NA	CASSEEAGWRRQETQYF	TGTGCCAGCAGTGAAGAGGCGGGATGGAGAAGGCAAGAGACCCAGTACTTC
TRBV28	TRBJ2-3	TRBD2	NA	CASSLLAGDPPDTQYF	TGTGCCAGCAGTTTGCTGGCGGGAGACCCTCCAGATACGCAGTATTTT
TRBV7-6	TRBJ2-1	TRBD2	few	CASSYKPGLKYNEQFF	TGTGCCAGCAGTTACAAACCGGGACTAAAATACAATGAGCAGTTCTTC
TRBV29-1	TRBJ1-1	TRBD1	NA	CSVATGTDYTEAFF	TGCAGCGTTGCCACCGGGACAGACTACACTGAAGCTTTCTTT
TRBV13	TRBJ1-2	TRBD1	NA	CASSRSGTGGEDGYTF	TGTGCCAGCAGCCGATCCGGGACAGGAGGGGAGGATGGCTACACCTTC
TRBV6-1	TRBJ2-7	TRBD1	NA	CASSDPRRQGSHEQYF	TGTGCCAGCAGTGACCCCCGGAGACAGGGTTCCCACGAGCAGTACTTC
TRBV9	TRBJ2-5	TRBD2	NA	CASSGEGLAGEETQYF	TGTGCCAGCAGCGGGGAGGGACTAGCGGGAGAAGAGACCCAGTACTTC
TRBV11-3	TRBJ2-7	TRBD2	NA	CASSALAGASYEQYF	TGTGCCAGCAGCGCACTAGCGGGAGCATCCTACGAGCAGTACTTC
TRBV7-9	TRBJ2-2	NA	NA	CASSLGRVNTGELFF	TGTGCCAGCAGCTTGGGCAGGGTGAACACCGGGGAGCTGTTTTTT
TRBV19	TRBJ2-7	TRBD1	NA	CASSMGTGSYEQYF	TGTGCCAGTAGTATGGGGACAGGGTCCTACGAGCAGTACTTC
TRBV28	TRBJ2-5	TRBD2	NA	CASSQGMVSGSDSKETQYF	TGTGCCAGCAGTCAAGGAATGGTTAGCGGGAGTGATTCCAAAGAGACCCAGTACTTC
TRBV7-2	TRBJ2-1	NA	NA	CASSPRDSRLGYNEQFF	TGTGCCAGCAGCCCACGGGACTCCCGGTTGGGCTACAATGAGCAGTTCTTC
TRBV5-1	TRBJ2-5	NA	NA	CASSTPRETQYF	TGCGCCAGCAGCACCCCGCGAGAGACCCAGTACTTC
TRBV25-1	TRBJ2-7	NA	once	CASSDFRGDSYEQYF	TGTGCCAGCAGTGATTTCAGGGGCGACTCCTACGAGCAGTACTTC
TRBV19	TRBJ1-2	NA	NA	CASSIGTTANPYGYTF	TGTGCCAGTAGTATAGGTACTACGGCCAATCCATATGGCTACACCTTC
TRBV19	TRBJ2-4	NA	NA	CASRGGELGASAKNIQYF	TGTGCCAGTAGAGGGGGGGAGCTCGGGGCTTCAGCCAAAAACATTCAGTACTTC
TRBV5-4	TRBJ2-7	NA	once	CASSFTGLSSYEQYF	TGTGCCAGCAGCTTCACCGGACTGAGCTCCTACGAGCAGTACTTC
TRBV25-1	TRBJ1-2	TRBD1	NA	CASSVGTAGYTF	TGTGCCAGCAGTGTCGGGACAGCTGGCTACACCTTC
TRBV4-3	TRBJ2-1	TRBD2	NA	CASSSRAGERYNEQFF	TGCGCCAGCAGCTCCAGGGCGGGGGAGCGGTACAATGAGCAGTTCTTC
TRBV11-2	TRBJ1-5	NA	NA	CASSLGGIQPQHF	TGTGCCAGCAGCTTAGGAGGGATTCAGCCCCAGCATTTT
TRBV29-1	TRBJ1-5	TRBD1	once	CSVSDRVGNNQPQHF	TGCAGCGTTTCGGACAGGGTAGGTAACAATCAGCCCCAGCATTTT
TRBV9	TRBJ2-7	NA	NA	CARALGATVLYYEQYF	TGTGCCAGGGCCCTAGGGGCGACGGTGCTCTACTACGAGCAGTACTTC
TRBV4-3	TRBJ2-1	TRBD2	NA	CASSQDSFRGSGTYNEQFF	TGCGCCAGCAGCCAAGATAGCTTCCGGGGTAGCGGGACTTACAATGAGCAGTTCTTC
TRBV6-5	TRBJ2-1	NA	once	CASSSAGSNEQFF	TGTGCCAGCAGTTCGGCGGGGAGCAATGAGCAGTTCTTC
TRBV4-3	TRBJ2-5	TRBD2	NA	CASSQVPPGLAGGPRETQYF	TGCGCCAGCAGCCAAGTTCCCCCGGGACTAGCGGGAGGGCCGCGGGAGACCCAGTACTTC
TRBV4-3	TRBJ2-1	TRBD2	NA	CASSQDGLAGGWIGQFF	TGCGCCAGCAGCCAAGACGGACTAGCGGGAGGGTGGATCGGGCAGTTCTTC
TRBV9	TRBJ1-2	TRBD1	once	CASSVSSEGAPLGYGYTF	TGTGCCAGCAGCGTATCTTCCGAGGGGGCGCCCCTGGGCTATGGCTACACCTTC
TRBV11-1	TRBJ2-1	NA	NA	CASSLGSRIHNEQFF	TGTGCCAGCAGCTTAGGATCGCGGATACACAATGAGCAGTTCTTC
TRBV5-8	TRBJ2-1	NA	NA	CASSPSPSDRGTSYNEQFF	TGTGCCAGCAGCCCCTCCCCATCGGATCGCGGGACCTCCTACAATGAGCAGTTCTTC
TRBV7-6	TRBJ2-7	TRBD2	NA	CASSPFIGTSGKIIGYEQYF	TGTGCCAGCAGCCCCTTCATAGGGACTAGCGGGAAAATTATAGGCTACGAGCAGTACTTC
TRBV12-5	TRBJ2-7	TRBD1	NA	CASGLEGQGPHEQYF	TGTGCTAGTGGTTTGGAGGGACAGGGCCCCCACGAGCAGTACTTC
TRBV18	TRBJ1-2	NA	NA	CASSASGNPWYGYTF	TGTGCCAGCTCCGCAAGCGGGAACCCCTGGTATGGCTACACCTTC
TRBV28	TRBJ2-1	NA	NA	CASSSIGDEQFF	TGTGCCAGCAGTTCCATCGGGGATGAGCAGTTCTTC